This is a list of T cell receptor beta chains from one sample in a study of breast tumors, draining lymph nodes, adjacent tissues. Via MiXCR, TCRdb re-called the multiplex PCR reads, giving one row per CDR3 protein. The sample lists some 200,000 distinct CDR3 sequences; approximately 33% were seen once. Sequencing input: axillary lymph node tissue. The receptor source for this set is a female donor with breast cancer. Some clones in this sample may be carry-over from other donors' samples. Both conserved end residues are part of each CDR3. The D gene is left open where the match is weak. Some rows mark clone size as missing; the rest say once, few, many or name a class of expanded clone.

D gene: .; J gene: TRBJ2-6; clone size: few; V gene: TRBV27; CDR3 DNA: TGTGCCAGCAGTTTAAGGCCCAACGTCCCCTCTGGGGCCAACGTCCTGACTTTC; CDR3 protein: CASSLRPNVPSGANVLTF
D gene: TRBD2; J gene: TRBJ2-2; clone size: many; V gene: TRBV10-1; CDR3 DNA: TGCGCCAGCAGTGAGTCGAGACTAGCGGGAGGAAGAGGGGAGCTGTTTTTT; CDR3 protein: CASSESRLAGGRGELFF
D gene: .; J gene: TRBJ2-7; clone size: many; V gene: TRBV28; CDR3 DNA: TGTGCCAGCAGTTTAGGAGGGATTGAAGGCTACTACTACGAGCAGTACTTC; CDR3 protein: CASSLGGIEGYYYEQYF
D gene: .; J gene: TRBJ2-3; clone size: many; V gene: TRBV7-2; CDR3 DNA: TGTGCCAGCAGCCCGGCCTGGGACCTACGCACAGATACGCAGTATTTT; CDR3 protein: CASSPAWDLRTDTQYF
D gene: TRBD1; J gene: TRBJ1-6; clone size: .; V gene: TRBV7-2; CDR3 DNA: TGTGCCAGCAACCGACCCCCGGGACAGGGAGGTCCACCCCTCCACTTT; CDR3 protein: CASNRPPGQGGPPLHF
D gene: TRBD1; J gene: TRBJ2-3; clone size: many; V gene: TRBV6-5; CDR3 DNA: TGTGCCAGCAGGCGGACAGGGAGAACGGATACGCAGTATTTT; CDR3 protein: CASRRTGRTDTQYF
D gene: .; J gene: TRBJ2-7; clone size: many; V gene: TRBV6-1; CDR3 DNA: TGTGCCAGCAGTGATCAGGGGAAGGGCTCCTACGAGCAGTACTTC; CDR3 protein: CASSDQGKGSYEQYF
D gene: .; J gene: TRBJ2-7; clone size: .; V gene: TRBV4-3; CDR3 DNA: TGCGCCAGCAGCCAAGAAATGCGAGGGGACCACGAGCAGTACTTC; CDR3 protein: CASSQEMRGDHEQYF
D gene: .; J gene: TRBJ2-1; clone size: .; V gene: TRBV6-2/TRBV6-3; CDR3 DNA: TGTGCCAGCAGTTACTCAGGGGGAGAGCAGTTCTTC; CDR3 protein: CASSYSGGEQFF
D gene: .; J gene: TRBJ1-5; clone size: .; V gene: TRBV7-9; CDR3 DNA: TGTGCCAGCAGCTTAGGGGGGAGATATGGCAATCAGCCCCAGCATTTT; CDR3 protein: CASSLGGRYGNQPQHF
D gene: .; J gene: TRBJ2-7; clone size: many; V gene: TRBV6-1; CDR3 DNA: TGTGCCAGCAGTGAACTTCCGGGGGCCTACGAGCAGTACTTC; CDR3 protein: CASSELPGAYEQYF